What follows describes a single T cell receptor (beta chain). Its antigen is not identified. The entry originates in a study of T cell responses to AZD1222 COVID-19 vaccine. Study conclusions and caveats: Only six AZD1222 recipients tested seropositive at baseline. Nearly half of unique spike-specific TCRs reportedly avoided B.1.351 and B.1.1.7 mutated regions. Samples come after the peak T cell response, not at day 14. Breadth and depth of Spike-specific TCRs rose after two AZD1222 doses.

The table came from immunoSEQ multiplex PCR; TCRdb's copy has only in-frame clones and leaves some out. The sample has about 15,000 clones, approximately 90% seen once. CDR3 length: 17 amino acids. Trimming at V came to 4 bases and at J to 4 bases, leaving 9 bases not matched to a gene. CDR1 is KGHDR and CDR2 is SFDVKD in the germline V gene. The rearrangement joins TRBV24-1 to TRBJ2-1, with TRBD2 identical over 10 bases. The specimen was peripheral blood, collected 28 days after the second AZD1222 dose. The sequence was collected from an adult who received the AZD1222 COVID-19 vaccine. Here the CDR3 reads CATSDPTTSGFYNEQFF. CDR3 in DNA: TGTGCCACCAGTGACCCTACGACTAGCGGGTTTTACAATGAGCAGTTCTTC.